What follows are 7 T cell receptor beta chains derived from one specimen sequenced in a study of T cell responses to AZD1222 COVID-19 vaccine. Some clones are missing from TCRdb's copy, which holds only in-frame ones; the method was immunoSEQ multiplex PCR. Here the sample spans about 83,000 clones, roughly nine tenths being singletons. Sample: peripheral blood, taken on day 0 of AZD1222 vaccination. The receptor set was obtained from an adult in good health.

CDR3 coding DNA: TGTGCCAGCAGCTTAGACGATACGCAGTATTTT. It encodes CASSLDDTQYF. The J gene is TRBJ2-3, the V gene TRBV11-3; D unresolved. Germline CDR1 and CDR2: SGHNT and YENEEA. Deletions cut 0 bases from V and 6 bases from J, with 1 base between. This CDR3 spans 11 amino acids.

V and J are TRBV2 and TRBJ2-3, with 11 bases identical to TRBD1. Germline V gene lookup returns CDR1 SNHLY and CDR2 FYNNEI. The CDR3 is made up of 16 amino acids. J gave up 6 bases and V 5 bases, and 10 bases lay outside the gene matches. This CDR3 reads CASSPLDRGLWDTQYF. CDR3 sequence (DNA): TGTGCCAGCAGTCCTCTGGACAGGGGGCTGTGGGATACGCAGTATTTT. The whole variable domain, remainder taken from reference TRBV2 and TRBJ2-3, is EPEVTQTPSHQVTQMGQEVILRCVPISNHLYFYWYRQILGQKVEFLVSFYNNEISEKSEIFDDQFSVERPDGSNFTLKIRSTKLEDSAMYFCASSPLDRGLWDTQYFGPGTRLTVL.

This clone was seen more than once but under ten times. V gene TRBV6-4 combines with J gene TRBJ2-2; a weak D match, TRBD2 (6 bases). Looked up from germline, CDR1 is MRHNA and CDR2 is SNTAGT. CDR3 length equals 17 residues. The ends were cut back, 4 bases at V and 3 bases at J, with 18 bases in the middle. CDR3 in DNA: TGTGCCAGCAGTGCCCAGCCCACGGGGGTGGACACCGGGGAGCTGTTTTTT. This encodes CASSAQPTGVDTGELFF.

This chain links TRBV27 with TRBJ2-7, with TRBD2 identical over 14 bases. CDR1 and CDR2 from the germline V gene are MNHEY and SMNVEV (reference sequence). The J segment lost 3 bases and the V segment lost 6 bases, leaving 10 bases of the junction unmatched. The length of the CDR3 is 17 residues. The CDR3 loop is CASRTGTSGSRIYEQYF. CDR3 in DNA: TGTGCCAGCAGAACCGGGACTAGCGGGAGTAGGATCTACGAGCAGTACTTC.

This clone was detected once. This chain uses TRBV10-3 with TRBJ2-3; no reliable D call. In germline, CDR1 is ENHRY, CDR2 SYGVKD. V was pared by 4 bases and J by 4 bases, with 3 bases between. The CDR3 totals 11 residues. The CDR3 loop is CAISAADTQYF. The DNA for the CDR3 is TGTGCCATCAGTGCTGCAGATACGCAGTATTTT.

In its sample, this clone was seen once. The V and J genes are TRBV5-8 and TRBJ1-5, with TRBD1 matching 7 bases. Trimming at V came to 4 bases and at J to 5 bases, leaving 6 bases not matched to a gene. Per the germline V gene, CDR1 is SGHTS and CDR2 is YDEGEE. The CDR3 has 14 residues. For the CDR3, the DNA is TGTGCCAGCAGCGGAACAGGGGTCCATCAGCCCCAGCATTTT. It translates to CASSGTGVHQPQHF.

The CDR3 DNA follows: TGTGCCAGCAGCCAAGGCAGGGGGTTGGTTGAGCAGTACTTC. Translation: CASSQGRGLVEQYF. V gene TRBV14 combines with J gene TRBJ2-7, with 7 bases that match TRBD1. Trimming took 1 base from V and 7 from J; bases not matched to a gene: 7. The CDR3 is 14 residues long. Germline V gene data show CDR1 as SGHDN and CDR2 as FVKESK.